These 12 T cell receptor beta chains were sequenced from one sample in a study of blood T cell repertoires in COVID-19. The data were produced by immunoSEQ multiplex PCR, yet TCRdb's version contains in-frame clones alone and is incomplete. The sample holds hundreds of thousands of clones, 83% seen once. The sample taken for sequencing was PBMCs or T cells enriched from blood (not recorded which). Every receptor here comes from a woman between 45 and 65 years old who had been exposed to COVID-19.

The chain has TRBV10-3 and TRBJ2-3; 8 bases are shared with TRBD2. The CDR3 has 17 amino acids. The V segment lost 3 bases and the J segment 3 bases; nucleotides outside the gene matches: 11. The germline gives CDR1 ENHRY, CDR2 SYGVKD. CDR3 residues: CAISEGTSGSATDTQYF. The DNA for the CDR3 is TGTGCCATCAGTGAAGGAACTAGCGGATCTGCGACAGATACGCAGTATTTT.

The chain recombines TRBV6-1 with TRBJ2-1; 14 bases agree with TRBD2. The germline V gene has CDR1 MNHNS and CDR2 SASEGT. This CDR3 spans 16 amino acids. The trim removed 4 bases at V and 5 bases at J, leaving 4 bases unmatched. CDR3 in DNA: TGTGCCAGCAGTGCACTGGGACTAGCGGGGGACAATGAGCAGTTCTTC. This encodes CASSALGLAGDNEQFF.

This chain connects TRBV19 to TRBJ2-3, with 15 bases identical to TRBD2. The CDR3 sequence is 15 residues long. CDR1 and CDR2 from the germline V gene are LNHDA and SQIVND (reference sequence). The V gene end was trimmed by 9 bases and the J gene end by 5 bases; junction bases not matched to a gene: 6. In DNA, the CDR3 is TGTGCCAGCAGGACTAGCGGGGGGGAGTTAGATACGCAGTATTTT. This gives the protein CASRTSGGELDTQYF.

This clone was detected a few times. J is TRBJ1-1 and V is TRBV6-5, with D tentatively TRBD1 (6 bases). There are 14 residues in the CDR3. The V gene lost 4 bases and the J gene lost 0 bases, with 9 bases spanning the gap. Germline V lookup: CDR1 MNHEY, CDR2 SVGAGI. The CDR3 is CASSFQGLNTEAFF. CDR3 sequence (DNA): TGTGCCAGCAGTTTCCAGGGGTTGAACACTGAAGCTTTCTTT.

This chain joins TRBV27 and TRBJ1-6, with 9 bases matching TRBD1. With 6 bases clipped from V and 8 bases from J, the junction kept 17 bases outside the gene matches. This CDR3 contains 18 residues. Germline V lookup: CDR1 MNHEY, CDR2 SMNVEV (reference sequence). CDR3: CASSPFDLTRQGDSPLHF. DNA of the CDR3: TGTGCCAGCAGCCCCTTCGACCTAACACGACAGGGGGATTCACCCCTCCACTTT.

The gene calls are TRBV18 and TRBJ2-1, with D possibly matching TRBD1 (5 bases). V lost 6 bases and J lost 5, with 11 bases in between. Per the germline V gene, CDR1 is KGHSH and CDR2 is LQKENI. This CDR3 is 13 amino acids long. The CDR3 region is CASSLTVDNEQFF. The CDR3 DNA reads as TGTGCCAGCTCCCTGACAGTTGACAATGAGCAGTTCTTC.

The chain combines TRBV5-1 with TRBJ2-3; D unresolved. The germline V gene has CDR1 SGHRS and CDR2 YFSETQ. The CDR3 is 14 amino acids. V dropped 1 base and J dropped 0 bases, with 6 bases sitting between them. In DNA, the CDR3 is TGCGCCAGCAGCTTGCAGTATAGCACAGATACGCAGTATTTT. This codes for CASSLQYSTDTQYF.

This chain links TRBV4-2 with TRBJ1-3; D remains unclear. V lost 0 bases and J lost 0, with 12 bases in between. The CDR3 loop spans 17 amino acids. Looked up from germline, CDR1 is LGHNA and CDR2 is YNFKEQ. The CDR3 spells CASSQERRGASGNTIYF. The DNA of the CDR3 is TGTGCCAGCAGCCAAGAGCGGCGCGGAGCCTCTGGAAACACCATATATTTT.

CDR3 DNA: TGTGCCAGCAGTTCTCCGGGACAGGGAGCAAAGAGCTACACCTTC. This sequence encodes CASSSPGQGAKSYTF. V gene TRBV28 combines with J gene TRBJ1-2; 9 positions agree with TRBD1. This CDR3 region has 15 residues. Germline V gives CDR1 MDHEN, CDR2 SYDVKM. Trimming at V came to 4 bases and at J to 9 bases, leaving 12 bases not matched to a gene.

The chain links TRBV6-6 to TRBJ2-1, with D maybe TRBD2 (6 bases). CDR1 and CDR2 (germline): MNHNY, SVGAGI (reference sequence). This CDR3 is 16 amino acids long. V was pared by 5 bases and J by 4 bases, with 18 bases between. This CDR3 is CASSPLLRGSYNEQFF. DNA for the CDR3: TGTGCCAGCAGTCCATTACTACGGGGGTCTTACAATGAGCAGTTCTTC.

This chain connects TRBV30 to TRBJ2-6; D is possibly TRBD1 (5 bases). The CDR3 has 14 residues. CDR1 is GTSNPN and CDR2 is SVGIG in the germline V gene (reference sequence). V lost 2 bases and J lost 0, with 5 bases in between. The CDR3 DNA reads TGTGCCTGGAGTAGGGGCTCTGGGGCCAACGTCCTGACTTTC. Amino acids: CAWSRGSGANVLTF.

The chain couples TRBV7-9 to TRBJ2-2, with D possibly matching TRBD1 (5 bases). Trimming stripped 7 bases from V and 1 base from J, with 13 bases between. Germline V gene lookup returns CDR1 SEHNR and CDR2 FQNEAQ (reference sequence). This CDR3 has 15 amino acids. CDR3 in DNA: TGTGCCAGCACCCCAAGGGGCCAGAACACCGGGGAGCTGTTTTTT. Protein sequence: CASTPRGQNTGELFF.